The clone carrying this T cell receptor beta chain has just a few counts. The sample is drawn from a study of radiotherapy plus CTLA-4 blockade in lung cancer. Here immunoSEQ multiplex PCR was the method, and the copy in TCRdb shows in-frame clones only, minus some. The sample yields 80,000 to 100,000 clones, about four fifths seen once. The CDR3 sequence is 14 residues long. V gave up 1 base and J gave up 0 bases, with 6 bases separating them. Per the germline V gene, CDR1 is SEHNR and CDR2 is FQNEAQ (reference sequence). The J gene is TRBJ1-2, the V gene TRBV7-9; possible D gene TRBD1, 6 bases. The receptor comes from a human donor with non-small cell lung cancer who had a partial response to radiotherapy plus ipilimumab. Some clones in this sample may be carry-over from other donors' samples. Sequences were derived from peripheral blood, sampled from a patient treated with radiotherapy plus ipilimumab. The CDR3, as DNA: TGTGCCAGCAGCTTAGGGACAGCTAACTATGGCTACACCTTC. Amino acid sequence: CASSLGTANYGYTF. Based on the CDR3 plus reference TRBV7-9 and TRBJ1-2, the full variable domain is DTGVSQNPRHKITKRGQNVTFRCDPISEHNRLYWYRQTLGQGPEFLTYFQNEAQLEKSRLLSDRFSAERPKGSFSTLEIQRTEQGDSAMYLCASSLGTANYGYTFGSGTRLTVV.